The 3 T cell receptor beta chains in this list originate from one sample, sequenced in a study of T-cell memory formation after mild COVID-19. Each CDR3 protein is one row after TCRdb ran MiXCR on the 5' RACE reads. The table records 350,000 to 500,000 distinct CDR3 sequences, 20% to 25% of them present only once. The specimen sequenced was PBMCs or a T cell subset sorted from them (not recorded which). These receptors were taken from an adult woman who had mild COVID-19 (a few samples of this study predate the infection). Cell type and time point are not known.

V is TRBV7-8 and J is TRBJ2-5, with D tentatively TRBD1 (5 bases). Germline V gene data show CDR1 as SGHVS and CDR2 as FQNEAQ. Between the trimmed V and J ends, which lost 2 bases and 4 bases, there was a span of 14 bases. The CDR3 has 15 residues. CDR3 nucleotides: TGTGCCAGCAGCTTAAGGCGGTCAGGGCGAGAGACCCAGTACTTC. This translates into CASSLRRSGRETQYF.

This CDR3 reads CATSGQGNSPLHF. The CDR3 coding sequence is TGTGCCACCAGTGGACAGGGGAATTCACCCCTCCACTTT. The chain has TRBV24-1 and TRBJ1-6; 8 nucleotides agree with TRBD1. Germline trimming cut 5 bases from V and 7 bases from J; bases unmatched to any gene: 0. Germline CDR1 reads KGHDR; CDR2 reads SFDVKD. The CDR3 totals 13 residues.

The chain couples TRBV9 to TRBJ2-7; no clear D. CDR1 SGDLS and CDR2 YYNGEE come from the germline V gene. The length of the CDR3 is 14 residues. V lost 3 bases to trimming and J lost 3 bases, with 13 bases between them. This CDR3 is CASSAHRADYEQYF. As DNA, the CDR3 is TGTGCCAGCAGCGCCCACCGGGCTGACTACGAGCAGTACTTC.